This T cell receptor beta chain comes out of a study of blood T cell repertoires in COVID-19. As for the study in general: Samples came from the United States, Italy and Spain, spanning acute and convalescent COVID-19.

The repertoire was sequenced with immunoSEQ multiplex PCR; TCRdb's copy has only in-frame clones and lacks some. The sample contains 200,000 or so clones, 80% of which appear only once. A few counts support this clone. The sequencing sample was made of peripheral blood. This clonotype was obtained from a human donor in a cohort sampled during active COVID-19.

CDR3 bases: TGTGCCAGCAGTTTAGAGGCGGACAGGGAGGACGAGCAGTACTTC. Translation gives CASSLEADREDEQYF. V and J are TRBV28 and TRBJ2-7, with 8 nucleotides matching TRBD1. This CDR3 is 15 amino acids long. The germline V gene has CDR1 MDHEN and CDR2 SYDVKM. The V and J ends lost 2 bases and 5 bases, in that order; junction bases with no gene match: 8.